The 12 T cell receptor beta chains below come from one sample, sequenced in a study of shared clonotypes between healthy human individuals. Using immunoSEQ multiplex PCR, the repertoire was profiled, and TCRdb retains in-frame clones only, with some absent. Among 2 million to 2.5 million clones listed, approximately 94% were seen once. Sequenced material: naive CD4+ T cells sorted from blood. Indicated subset: CD45RA+ positively selected. The source of these receptors is a man between 18 and 29 years old in good health.

V gene TRBV5-1 combines with J gene TRBJ2-7; tentatively, D is TRBD1 (6 bases). This CDR3 is built from 14 residues. V lost 5 bases, J lost 5 bases, and 17 bases lay in between. Germline-derived CDR1 and CDR2 are SGHRS and YFSETQ. The CDR3 DNA reads TGCGCCAGCAGTCAGGGGTTGATAAGGAACGAGCAGTACTTC. This sequence encodes CASSQGLIRNEQYF. Based on the CDR3 plus reference TRBV5-1 and TRBJ2-7, the full variable domain is KAGVTQTPRYLIKTRGQQVTLSCSPISGHRSVSWYQQTPGQGLQFLFEYFSETQRNKGNFPGRFSGRQFSNSRSEMNVSTLELGDSALYLCASSQGLIRNEQYFGPGTRLTVT.

The V gene is TRBV6-6, the J gene TRBJ1-4, with D possibly matching TRBD1 (5 bases). In germline, CDR1 is MNHNY, CDR2 SVGAGI (reference sequence). V was pared by 4 bases and J by 4 bases, with 10 bases between. The CDR3 consists of 14 residues. The CDR3 nucleotides read TGTGCCAGCAGTTTGACAGATTTTAATGAAAAACTGTTTTTT. Translation gives CASSLTDFNEKLFF.

As DNA, the CDR3 is TGCAGTGCAAGACAGGGGTTTGAAGCTTTCTTT. It yields the protein CSARQGFEAFF. V is TRBV20-1 and J is TRBJ1-1; 8 positions match TRBD1. From germline, CDR1 is DFQATT and CDR2 SNEGSKA (reference sequence). The CDR3 has 11 amino acids. With V trimmed by 6 bases and J by 7 bases, 4 bases remained unmatched.

The V gene is TRBV2, the J gene TRBJ2-3, with 10 bases that match TRBD2. This CDR3 has 15 residues. The germline gives CDR1 SNHLY, CDR2 FYNNEI. The V and J ends lost 5 bases and 6 bases, in that order; junction bases with no gene match: 8. The CDR3 DNA sequence: TGTGCCAGCAGTCGATTAGCGGGGGGCCGGGATACGCAGTATTTT. This sequence encodes CASSRLAGGRDTQYF.

This clone was seen a few times. V and J are TRBV13 and TRBJ1-6, with 8 bases that match TRBD1. Germline-derived CDR1 and CDR2 are PRHDT and FYEKMQ (reference sequence). The CDR3 totals 14 residues. Trimming took 2 bases from V and 10 from J; bases not matched to a gene: 4. CDR3 sequence reads: CASSLQGARSPLHF. The CDR3, as DNA: TGTGCCAGCAGCTTACAGGGGGCAAGGTCACCCCTCCACTTT. Together with reference TRBV13 and TRBJ1-6, the CDR3 gives the full variable domain: AAGVIQSPRHLIKEKRETATLKCYPIPRHDTVYWYQQGPGQDPQFLISFYEKMQSDKGSIPDRFSAQQFSDYHSELNMSSLELGDSALYFCASSLQGARSPLHFGNGTRLTVT.

CDR3 loop: CASSPTSAEQFF. DNA for the CDR3: TGTGCCAGCAGCCCTACTAGCGCCGAGCAGTTCTTC. The V call is TRBV27, the J call TRBJ2-1, with 7 bases fitting TRBD2. J lost 10 bases, V lost 6 bases, and 6 bases had no gene match. The germline V gene has CDR1 MNHEY and CDR2 SMNVEV (reference sequence). This CDR3 has 12 amino acids.

The chain couples TRBV10-3 to TRBJ1-2, with D perhaps matching TRBD1 (5 bases). The CDR3 is made up of 15 amino acids. Germline CDR1 is ENHRY and CDR2 is SYGVKD. V dropped 4 bases and J dropped 0 bases, with 12 bases sitting between them. CDR3 bases: TGTGCCATCAGTGCCCGGGACGGCCCTAACTATGGCTACACCTTC. This translates into CAISARDGPNYGYTF.

This clone was observed a single time. J is TRBJ2-7 and V is TRBV18; the D is unclear. Germline CDR1 KGHSH, CDR2 LQKENI. The CDR3 spans 15 residues. V dropped 4 bases and J dropped 5 bases, with 18 bases sitting between them. CDR3 residues: CASSLTTGLRDEQYF. CDR3 DNA: TGTGCCAGCTCACTGACGACTGGCCTTCGGGACGAGCAGTACTTC.

The table lists this clone with a few counts. The V and J genes are TRBV5-4 and TRBJ1-6; D unclear. V was shortened by 0 bases and J by 3 bases, with 4 bases between the two germline ends. From germline, CDR1 is SGHNT and CDR2 YYREEE (reference sequence). This CDR3 region has 14 residues. The CDR3 reads CASSLDVYNSPLHF. Here the CDR3 DNA reads TGTGCCAGCAGCTTGGACGTCTATAATTCACCCCTCCACTTT.

The gene calls are TRBV7-3 and TRBJ1-2; D perhaps matches TRBD1 (5 bases). The germline gives CDR1 SGHTA, CDR2 FQGTGA. This CDR3 has 12 residues. V dropped 5 bases and J dropped 6 bases, with 10 bases sitting between them. The CDR3: CASSLGGDGYTF. The CDR3 nucleotides are TGTGCCAGCAGCCTTGGAGGGGATGGCTACACCTTC.

V is TRBV7-2 and J is TRBJ1-6, with D perhaps matching TRBD1 (5 bases). V lost 5 bases and J 0 bases, leaving 14 bases between the germline ends. CDR1 and CDR2 from the germline V gene are SGHTA and FQGNSA. The CDR3 has 17 residues. The CDR3 DNA reads TGTGCCAGCAGCCTGGGGACCGTAGGCTCCTATAATTCACCCCTCCACTTT. Amino acids: CASSLGTVGSYNSPLHF.

The chain couples TRBV28 to TRBJ1-6; the D gene is possibly TRBD1 (6 bases). The CDR3 is made up of 15 amino acids. The germline CDR1 and CDR2 sequences are MDHEN and SYDVKM. The V end was cut by 1 base, the J end by 6 bases, with 10 bases between. CDR3 nucleotide sequence: TGTGCCAGCAGTTTATTGGACAGTATTAATTCACCCCTCCACTTT. As protein: CASSLLDSINSPLHF.